This T cell receptor beta chain was profiled in a study of sequential checkpoint blockade in melanoma. Study background: Patients were randomized 1:1 to nivolumab-then-ipilimumab or ipilimumab-then-nivolumab first-line. DNA from 95 or so pretreatment tumor samples underwent TCRβ immunosequencing.

As to treatment: randomized to nivolumab then ipilimumab (arm A) or the reverse (arm B). V lost 8 bases, J lost 5 bases, and 8 bases stayed unmatched. In germline, CDR1 is SGHNT, CDR2 YENEEA. The CDR3 has 14 residues. Assay: immunoSEQ multiplex PCR; the TCRdb copy retains only in-frame clones and omits some. Among under 3,500 clones listed, about 20% were seen once. This clone was recorded many times. Its antigen remains unknown. Notes on the study in general: Patients with week-13 increases in T-cell fraction and clonality benefited about 30 times more often. Response in arm A was associated with pretreatment TIL clonality.

The sample here was tumor tissue (inferred from file names), taken from a patient given nivolumab and ipilimumab in sequence. The V and J genes are TRBV11-3 and TRBJ2-3, with TRBD1 matching over 9 bases. The sequence was obtained from a human donor with melanoma. Written as DNA, the CDR3 is TGTGCCAGCGGGCCGGGACAGGGTAGAGATACGCAGTATTTT. Its protein product is CASGPGQGRDTQYF. Together with reference TRBV11-3 and TRBJ2-3, the CDR3 gives the full variable domain: EAGVVQSPRYKIIEKKQPVAFWCNPISGHNTLYWYLQNLGQGPELLIRYENEEAVDDSQLPKDRFSAERLKGVDSTLKIQPAELGDSAVYLCASGPGQGRDTQYFGPGTRLTVL.